This passage covers 4 T cell receptor beta chains from one sample sequenced in a study of metastatic and nonmetastatic thyroid tumors. TCRdb re-analyzed the PCR reads using MiXCR. The sample holds tens of thousands of clones, around 20% seen once. Before thyroid surgery, none of the patients had received any treatment. The sample consisted of blood. These receptors were collected from a female donor with papillary thyroid cancer or a benign thyroid nodule (not recorded which). Some clones in this sample may be carry-over from other donors' samples.

This clone was detected many times. This rearrangement joins TRBV3-1 to TRBJ2-5; D is ambiguous. The CDR3 has 15 residues. Trimming pared 0 bases from V and 0 bases from J, leaving 8 bases between. In germline, CDR1 is LGHDT, CDR2 YNNKEL (reference sequence). In DNA form, the CDR3 reads TGTGCCAGCAGCCAAGATCCACAGAACCAAGAGACCCAGTACTTC. Residues: CASSQDPQNQETQYF.

This clone was counted ten times or more. The J gene is TRBJ2-2, the V gene TRBV19; TRBD1 aligns across 9 bases. The ends lost 8 bases at V and 6 bases at J; junction bases unmatched: 7. The CDR3 extends over 14 amino acids. The germline V gene encodes CDR1 LNHDA and CDR2 SQIVND (reference sequence). CDR3 sequence (DNA): TGTGCCAGTGGTACAAGACAGGGGGCCGGGGAGCTGTTTTTT. Its protein product is CASGTRQGAGELFF.

In its sample, this clone was seen a few times. This chain uses TRBV19 with TRBJ1-1, with D hard to call. CDR3 length: 14 residues. V shed 2 bases and J shed 3 bases, with 10 bases lying between them. Germline CDR1 LNHDA, CDR2 SQIVND (reference sequence). The CDR3 loop reads CASSIRVGDTEAFF. CDR3 sequence (DNA): TGTGCCAGTAGTATAAGGGTTGGTGACACTGAAGCTTTCTTT.

This clone showed up many times. The V and J genes are TRBV12-3 or TRBV12-4 and TRBJ1-5, with D possibly being TRBD1 (5 bases). The CDR3 runs to 15 residues. V was shortened by 6 bases and J by 5 bases, with 17 bases between the two germline ends. The CDR3 nucleotides read TGTGCCAGCAGCTCAAGCGGGACTGCTGATCAGCCCCAGCATTTT. Its translation: CASSSSGTADQPQHF.